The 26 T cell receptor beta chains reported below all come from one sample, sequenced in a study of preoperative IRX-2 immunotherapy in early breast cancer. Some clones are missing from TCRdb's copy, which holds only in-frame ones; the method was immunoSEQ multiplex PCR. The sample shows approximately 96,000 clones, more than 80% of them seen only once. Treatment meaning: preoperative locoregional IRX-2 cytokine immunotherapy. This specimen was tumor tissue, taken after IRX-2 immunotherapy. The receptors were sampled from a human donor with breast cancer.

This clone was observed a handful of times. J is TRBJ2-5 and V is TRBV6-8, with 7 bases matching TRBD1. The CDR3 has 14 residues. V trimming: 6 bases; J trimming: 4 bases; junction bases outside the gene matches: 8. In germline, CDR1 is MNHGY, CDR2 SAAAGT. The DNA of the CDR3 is TGTGCCAGCAGCCACCACAGGGGTGGAGAGACCCAGTACTTC. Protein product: CASSHHRGGETQYF.

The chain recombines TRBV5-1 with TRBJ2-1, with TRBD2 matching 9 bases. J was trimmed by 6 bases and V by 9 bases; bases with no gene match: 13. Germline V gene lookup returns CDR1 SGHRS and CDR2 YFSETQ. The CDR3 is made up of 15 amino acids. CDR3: CATAPGTSPTNEQFF. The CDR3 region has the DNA TGCGCCACGGCCCCCGGGACTAGCCCTACCAATGAGCAGTTCTTC.

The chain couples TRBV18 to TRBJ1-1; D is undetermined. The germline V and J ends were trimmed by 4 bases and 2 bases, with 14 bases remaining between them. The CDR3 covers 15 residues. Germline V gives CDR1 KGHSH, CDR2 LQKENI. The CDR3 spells CASSLTMEGNTEAFF. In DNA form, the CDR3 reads TGTGCCAGCTCACTTACAATGGAGGGAAACACTGAAGCTTTCTTT.

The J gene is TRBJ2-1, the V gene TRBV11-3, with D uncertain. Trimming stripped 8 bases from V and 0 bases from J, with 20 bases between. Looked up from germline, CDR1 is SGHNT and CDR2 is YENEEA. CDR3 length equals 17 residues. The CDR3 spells CASSYGPTLSSYNEQFF. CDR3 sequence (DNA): TGTGCCAGCTCGTACGGGCCCACTCTTAGCTCCTACAATGAGCAGTTCTTC. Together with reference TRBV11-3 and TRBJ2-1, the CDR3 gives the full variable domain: EAGVVQSPRYKIIEKKQPVAFWCNPISGHNTLYWYLQNLGQGPELLIRYENEEAVDDSQLPKDRFSAERLKGVDSTLKIQPAELGDSAVYLCASSYGPTLSSYNEQFFGPGTRLTVL.

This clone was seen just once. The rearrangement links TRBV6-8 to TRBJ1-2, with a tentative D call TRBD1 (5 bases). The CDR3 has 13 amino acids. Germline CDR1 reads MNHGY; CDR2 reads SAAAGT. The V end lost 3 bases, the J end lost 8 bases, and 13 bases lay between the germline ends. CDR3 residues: CASSYAGAGGYTF. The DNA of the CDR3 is TGTGCCAGCAGTTATGCCGGGGCGGGAGGCTACACCTTC.

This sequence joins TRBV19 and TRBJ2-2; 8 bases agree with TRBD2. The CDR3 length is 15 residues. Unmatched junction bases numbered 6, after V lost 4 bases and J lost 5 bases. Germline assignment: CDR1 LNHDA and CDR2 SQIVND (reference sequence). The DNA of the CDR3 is TGTGCCAGTAGTACGGGACTAGGGGAGACCGGGGAGCTGTTTTTT. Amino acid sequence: CASSTGLGETGELFF.

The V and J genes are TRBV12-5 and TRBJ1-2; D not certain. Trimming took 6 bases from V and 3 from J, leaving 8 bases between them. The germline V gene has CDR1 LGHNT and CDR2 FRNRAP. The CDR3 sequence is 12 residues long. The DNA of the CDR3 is TGTGCTAGTGGCTGGGCTGACTATGGCTACACCTTC. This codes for CASGWADYGYTF.

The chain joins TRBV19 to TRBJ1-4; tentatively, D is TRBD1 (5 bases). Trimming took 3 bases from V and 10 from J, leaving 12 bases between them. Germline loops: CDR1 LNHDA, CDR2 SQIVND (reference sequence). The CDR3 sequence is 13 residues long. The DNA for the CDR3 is TGTGCCAGTAGTATTATGGGACGTCGAAAACTGTTTTTT. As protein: CASSIMGRRKLFF.

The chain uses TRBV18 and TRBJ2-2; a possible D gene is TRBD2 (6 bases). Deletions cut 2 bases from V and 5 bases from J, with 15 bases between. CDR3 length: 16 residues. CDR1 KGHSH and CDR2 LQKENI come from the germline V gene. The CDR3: CASSPGRERGTGELFF. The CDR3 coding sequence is TGTGCCAGCTCACCAGGGCGGGAACGGGGAACCGGGGAGCTGTTTTTT.

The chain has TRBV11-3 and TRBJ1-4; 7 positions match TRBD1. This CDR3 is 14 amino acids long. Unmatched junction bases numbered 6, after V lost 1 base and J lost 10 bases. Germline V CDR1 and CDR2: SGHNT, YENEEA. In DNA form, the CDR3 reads TGTGCCAGCAGCTTAGGAACAGGGGAGGGAAAACTGTTTTTT. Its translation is CASSLGTGEGKLFF. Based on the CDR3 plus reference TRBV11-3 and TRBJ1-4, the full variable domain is EAGVVQSPRYKIIEKKQPVAFWCNPISGHNTLYWYLQNLGQGPELLIRYENEEAVDDSQLPKDRFSAERLKGVDSTLKIQPAELGDSAVYLCASSLGTGEGKLFFGSGTQLSVL.

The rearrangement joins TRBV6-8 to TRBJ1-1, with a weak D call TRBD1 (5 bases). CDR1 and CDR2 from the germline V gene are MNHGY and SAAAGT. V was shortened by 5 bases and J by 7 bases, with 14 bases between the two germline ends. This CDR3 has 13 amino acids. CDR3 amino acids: CASSIQQAGEAFF. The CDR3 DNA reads TGTGCCAGCAGTATACAACAGGCGGGTGAAGCTTTCTTT.

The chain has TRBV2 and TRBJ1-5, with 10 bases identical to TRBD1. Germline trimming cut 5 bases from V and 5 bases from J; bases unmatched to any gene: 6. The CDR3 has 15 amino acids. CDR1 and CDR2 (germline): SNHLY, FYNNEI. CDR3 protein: CASSFGDRGYQPQHF. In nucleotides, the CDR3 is TGTGCCAGCAGTTTCGGGGACAGGGGTTATCAGCCCCAGCATTTT. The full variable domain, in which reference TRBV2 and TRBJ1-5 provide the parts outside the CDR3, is EPEVTQTPSHQVTQMGQEVILRCVPISNHLYFYWYRQILGQKVEFLVSFYNNEISEKSEIFDDQFSVERPDGSNFTLKIRSTKLEDSAMYFCASSFGDRGYQPQHFGDGTRLSIL.

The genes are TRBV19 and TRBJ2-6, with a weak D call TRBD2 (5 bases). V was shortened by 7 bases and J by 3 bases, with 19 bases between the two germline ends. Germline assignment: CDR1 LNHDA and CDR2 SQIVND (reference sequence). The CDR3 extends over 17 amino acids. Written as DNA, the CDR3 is TGTGCCAGTATGGCTTGGACTGGGCGCCTTGGGGCCAACGTCCTGACTTTC. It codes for CASMAWTGRLGANVLTF.

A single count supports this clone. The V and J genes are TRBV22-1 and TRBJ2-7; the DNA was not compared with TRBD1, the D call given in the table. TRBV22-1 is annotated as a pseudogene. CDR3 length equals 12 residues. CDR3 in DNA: TGTGCCAGCATAGGGGCGCGCCGGGAGCAGTACTTC. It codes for CASIGARREQYF.

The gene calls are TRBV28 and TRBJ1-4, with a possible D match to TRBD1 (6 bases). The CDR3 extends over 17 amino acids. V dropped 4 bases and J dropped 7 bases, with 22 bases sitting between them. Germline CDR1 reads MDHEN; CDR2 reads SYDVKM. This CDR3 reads CASSSPGGFEGSEKLFF. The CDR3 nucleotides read TGTGCCAGCAGTTCCCCGGGGGGCTTTGAGGGGAGTGAAAAACTGTTTTTT.

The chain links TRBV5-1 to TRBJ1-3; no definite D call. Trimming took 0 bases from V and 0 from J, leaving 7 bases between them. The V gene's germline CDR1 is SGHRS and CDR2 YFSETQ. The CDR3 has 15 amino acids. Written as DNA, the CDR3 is TGCGCCAGCAGCTTGGACGTGAACTCTGGAAACACCATATATTTT. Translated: CASSLDVNSGNTIYF.

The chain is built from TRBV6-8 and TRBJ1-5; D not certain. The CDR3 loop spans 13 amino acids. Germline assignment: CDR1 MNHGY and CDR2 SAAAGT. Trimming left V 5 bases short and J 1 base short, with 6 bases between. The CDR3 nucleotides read TGTGCCAGCAGTGATGACAGCAATCAGCCCCAGCATTTT. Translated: CASSDDSNQPQHF.

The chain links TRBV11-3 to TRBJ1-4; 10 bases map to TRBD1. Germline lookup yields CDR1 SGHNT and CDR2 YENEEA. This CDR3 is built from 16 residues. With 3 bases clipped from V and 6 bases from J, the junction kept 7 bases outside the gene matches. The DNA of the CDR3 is TGTGCCAGCAGCTTCGACAGGGGGCGGTTAGATGAAAAACTGTTTTTT. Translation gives CASSFDRGRLDEKLFF.

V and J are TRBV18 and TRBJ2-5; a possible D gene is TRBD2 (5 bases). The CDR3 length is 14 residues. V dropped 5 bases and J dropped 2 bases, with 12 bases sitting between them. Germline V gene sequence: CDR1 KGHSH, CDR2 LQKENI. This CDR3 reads CASSEASLQETQYF. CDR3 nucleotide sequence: TGTGCCAGCTCAGAGGCTAGCCTTCAAGAGACCCAGTACTTC.

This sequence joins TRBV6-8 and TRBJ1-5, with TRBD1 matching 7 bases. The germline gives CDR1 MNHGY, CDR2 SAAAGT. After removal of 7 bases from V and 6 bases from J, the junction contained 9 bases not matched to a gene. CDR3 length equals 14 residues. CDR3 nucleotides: TGTGCCAGCATCGCGACAGGGAGAGGTCAGCCCCAGCATTTT. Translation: CASIATGRGQPQHF.

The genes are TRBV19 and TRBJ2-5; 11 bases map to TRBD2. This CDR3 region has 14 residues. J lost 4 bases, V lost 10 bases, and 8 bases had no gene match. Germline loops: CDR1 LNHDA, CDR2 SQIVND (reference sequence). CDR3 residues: CATTTSGVGETQYF. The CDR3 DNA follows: TGTGCCACTACGACTAGCGGGGTAGGAGAGACCCAGTACTTC.

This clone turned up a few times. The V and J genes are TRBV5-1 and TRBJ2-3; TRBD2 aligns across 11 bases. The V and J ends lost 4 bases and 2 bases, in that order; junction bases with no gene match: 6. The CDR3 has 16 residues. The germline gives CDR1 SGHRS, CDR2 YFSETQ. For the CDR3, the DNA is TGCGCCAGCAGCGACCCGGGACTAGCGGCCACAGATACGCAGTATTTT. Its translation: CASSDPGLAATDTQYF.

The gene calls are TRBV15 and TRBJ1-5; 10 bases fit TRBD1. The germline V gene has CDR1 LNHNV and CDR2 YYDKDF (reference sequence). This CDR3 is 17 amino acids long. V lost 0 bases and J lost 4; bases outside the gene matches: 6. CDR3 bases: TGTGCCACCAGCAGAGATATTGGGGGACAGGGGAATCAGCCCCAGCATTTT. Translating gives CATSRDIGGQGNQPQHF.

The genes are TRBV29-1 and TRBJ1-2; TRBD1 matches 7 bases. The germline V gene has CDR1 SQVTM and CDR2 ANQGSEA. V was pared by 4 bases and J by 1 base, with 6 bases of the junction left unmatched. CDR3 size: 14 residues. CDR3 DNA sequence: TGCAGCGTTGCCGGGACAGCGGATAACTATGGCTACACCTTC. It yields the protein CSVAGTADNYGYTF. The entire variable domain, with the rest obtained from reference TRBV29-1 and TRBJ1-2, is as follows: SAVISQKPSRDICQRGTSLTIQCQVDSQVTMMFWYRQQPGQSLTLIATANQGSEATYESGFVIDKFPISRPNLTFSTLTVSNMSPEDSSIYLCSVAGTADNYGYTFGSGTRLTVV.

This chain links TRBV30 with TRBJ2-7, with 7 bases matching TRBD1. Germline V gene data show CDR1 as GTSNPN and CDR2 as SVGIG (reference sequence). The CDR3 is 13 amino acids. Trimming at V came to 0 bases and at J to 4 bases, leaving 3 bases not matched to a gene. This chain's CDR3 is CAWSVVRGYEQYF. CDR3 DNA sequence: TGTGCCTGGAGTGTGGTCAGGGGGTACGAGCAGTACTTC.

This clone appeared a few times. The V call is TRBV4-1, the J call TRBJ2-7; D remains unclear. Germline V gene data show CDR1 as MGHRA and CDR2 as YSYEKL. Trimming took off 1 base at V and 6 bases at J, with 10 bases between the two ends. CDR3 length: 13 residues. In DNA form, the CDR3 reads TGCGCCAGCAGCCAAGTTCCTCTTCTCGAGCAGTACTTC. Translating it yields CASSQVPLLEQYF.